The rows below give T cell receptor beta chains drawn from one sample of a study of early T cells in non-severe SARS-CoV-2 infection. TCRdb recomputed calls from the 5' RACE reads with MiXCR, one row per CDR3 protein. Of roughly 30,000 distinct CDR3 sequences in the sample, 5% to 6.5% were seen once. The starting material was whole blood, obtained at baseline. These receptors originate from an adult who was a healthcare worker with PCR-confirmed SARS-CoV-2 infection or an uninfected control (not recorded which). Each CDR3 is given with its conserved first and last residue. D genes are given only for firm matches. Clone size, where shown, is once, few, many, or a class for clones that have expanded.

TRBJ1-4,-,TRBV7-9,16,-,CASSPDGGGLQEKLFF
TRBJ1-2,many,TRBV6-6,12,-,CAGQGSDYGYTF
TRBJ2-5,many,TRBV4-3,14,-,CASSQSPGSETQYF
TRBJ1-2,-,TRBV19,12,-,CASSGDAYGYTF
TRBJ2-3,many,TRBV14,15,-,CASSRSAYSTDTQYF
TRBJ2-1,-,TRBV27,11,-,CTSSSYNEQFF
TRBJ2-1,many,TRBV11-2,13,-,CASSLDGPNEQFF
TRBJ2-1,many,TRBV7-2,16,TRBD2,CASSLVTSGGANEQFF
TRBJ2-5,large,TRBV12-3/TRBV12-4,11,-,CASSFEETQYF
TRBJ2-2,-,TRBV2,15,-,CASSEKAGNTGELFF
TRBJ2-4,many,TRBV29-1,10,-,CSVWENIQYF
TRBJ2-1,many,TRBV27,13,TRBD1,CATRTGAVNEQFF
TRBJ2-5,many,TRBV21-1,13,-,CASSGQGEETQYF
TRBJ2-7,few,TRBV19,15,-,CASSISQINSYEQYF
TRBJ2-6,many,TRBV12-3/TRBV12-4,16,-,CASSSRTSFGANVLTF
TRBJ2-3,many,TRBV25-1,14,TRBD2,CASMVAGGTDTQYF
TRBJ2-1,few,TRBV4-2,15,-,CASTISGAHENEQFF
TRBJ2-7,few,TRBV5-6,12,-,CASTSGKVEQYF
TRBJ2-7,-,TRBV12-3/TRBV12-4,13,-,CASTQMGTYEQYF
TRBJ2-5,many,TRBV18,11,-,CASGPQETQYF
TRBJ2-5,many,TRBV18,14,TRBD2,CASSPRGGKETQYF
TRBJ2-3,many,TRBV18,14,-,CASSSGPGTDTQYF
TRBJ2-1,-,TRBV2,15,TRBD2,CASRPTSGGRSEQFF
TRBJ2-5,many,TRBV12-5,15,-,CASGLVSRGQETQYF
TRBJ2-2,many,TRBV5-1,15,-,CASSFGLANTGELFF
TRBJ1-2,many,TRBV19,15,-,CASSSWEKTNYGYTF
TRBJ1-2,many,TRBV28,15,-,CASSSRGQNSYGYTF
TRBJ2-1,few,TRBV11-2,17,TRBD2,CASSLAVWASGQNEQFF
TRBJ2-3,medium-sized,TRBV28,16,TRBD1,CASSSPDRESTDTQYF
TRBJ2-3,many,TRBV15,13,-,CATSPDLTDTQYF
TRBJ2-2,-,TRBV2,14,-,CASSGDGNTGELFF
TRBJ2-1,many,TRBV11-2,14,-,CASMQGSSYNEQFF
TRBJ2-3,many,TRBV5-6,16,TRBD2,CASSLSAAGDTDTQYF
TRBJ2-1,many,TRBV9,12,-,CASSVAGFEQFF
TRBJ2-7,many,TRBV11-2,14,-,CASSDTRSSYEQYF
TRBJ2-7,many,TRBV9,15,-,CASSVDTGSNYEQYF
TRBJ2-1,many,TRBV30,14,-,CAWTPQRVVNEQFF
TRBJ1-4,few,TRBV5-1,15,TRBD1,CASSQQDRVNEKLFF
TRBJ2-3,-,TRBV5-1,15,TRBD1,CACSSGQYGTDTQYF
TRBJ2-1,many,TRBV7-6,14,TRBD1,CASSFAGGLNEQFF
TRBJ2-1,many,TRBV5-1,16,TRBD2,CASSLQLAGVTNEQFF
TRBJ2-5,many,TRBV6-2/TRBV6-3,15,TRBD2,CASASGGANQETQYF
TRBJ1-5,-,TRBV7-8,16,-,CASSLMDRYSNQPQHF
TRBJ2-7,many,TRBV5-1,15,-,CASSLDPGESYEQYF
TRBJ2-1,many,TRBV27,16,TRBD1,CASSPLRQGTYNEQFF
TRBJ2-1,-,TRBV12-3/TRBV12-4,14,TRBD1,CASSPQDRGNEQFF
TRBJ1-3,many,TRBV12-5,12,-,CASDGGGNTIYF
TRBJ2-2,many,TRBV5-5,15,-,CASSSMDGFTGELFF
TRBJ1-2,many,TRBV6-1,13,TRBD1,CASRTGAMWGYTF
TRBJ2-7,few,TRBV15,13,-,CATSRYGAREQYF
TRBJ2-7,-,TRBV6-2/TRBV6-3,15,-,CASSYGGLPSYEQYF
TRBJ2-1,few,TRBV6-2/TRBV6-3,18,TRBD2,CASSRQPPLAGDYNEQFF
TRBJ2-3,-,TRBV7-9,12,TRBD2,CATSGVTDTQYF
TRBJ1-5,many,TRBV19,18,-,CASSLGPQRGYSNQPQHF
TRBJ1-5,many,TRBV5-1,13,-,CASSLDGHQPQHF